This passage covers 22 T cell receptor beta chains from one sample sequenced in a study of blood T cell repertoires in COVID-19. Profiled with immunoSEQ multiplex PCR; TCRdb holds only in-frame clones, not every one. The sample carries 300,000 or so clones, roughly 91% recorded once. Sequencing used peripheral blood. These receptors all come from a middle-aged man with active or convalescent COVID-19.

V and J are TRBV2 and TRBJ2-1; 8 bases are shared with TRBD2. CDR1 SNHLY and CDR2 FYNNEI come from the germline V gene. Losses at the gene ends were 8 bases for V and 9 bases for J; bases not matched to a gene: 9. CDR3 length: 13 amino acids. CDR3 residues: CASSLGGTSEQFF. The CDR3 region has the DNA TGTGCCAGCTCACTTGGGGGGACTAGTGAGCAGTTCTTC.

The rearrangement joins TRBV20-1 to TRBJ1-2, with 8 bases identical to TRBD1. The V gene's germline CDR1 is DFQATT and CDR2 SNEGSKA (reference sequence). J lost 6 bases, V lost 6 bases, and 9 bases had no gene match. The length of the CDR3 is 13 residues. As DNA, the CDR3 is TGCAGTGCGAGTAAACAGGGGGGAGATGGCTACACCTTC. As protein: CSASKQGGDGYTF.

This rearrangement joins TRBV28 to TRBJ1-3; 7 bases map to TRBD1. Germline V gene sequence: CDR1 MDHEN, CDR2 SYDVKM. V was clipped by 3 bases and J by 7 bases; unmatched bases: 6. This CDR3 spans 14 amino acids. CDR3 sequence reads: CASSFDRVRNTIYF. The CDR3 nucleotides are TGTGCCAGCAGTTTCGACAGGGTTAGGAACACCATATATTTT. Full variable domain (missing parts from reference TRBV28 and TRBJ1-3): DVKVTQSSRYLVKRTGEKVFLECVQDMDHENMFWYRQDPGLGLRLIYFSYDVKMKEKGDIPEGYSVSREKKERFSLILESASTNQTSMYLCASSFDRVRNTIYFGEGSWLTVV.

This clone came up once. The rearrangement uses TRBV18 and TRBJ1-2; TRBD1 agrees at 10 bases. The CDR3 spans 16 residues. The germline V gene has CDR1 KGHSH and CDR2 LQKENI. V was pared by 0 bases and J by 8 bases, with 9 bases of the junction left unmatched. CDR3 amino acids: CASSPPSTDRGKGYTF. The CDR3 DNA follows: TGTGCCAGCTCACCACCCTCCACGGACAGGGGGAAGGGCTACACCTTC.

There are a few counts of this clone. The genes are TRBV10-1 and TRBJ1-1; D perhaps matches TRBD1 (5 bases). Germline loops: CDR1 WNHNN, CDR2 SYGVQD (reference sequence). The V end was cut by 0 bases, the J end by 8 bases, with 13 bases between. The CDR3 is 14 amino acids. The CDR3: CASSESIGKGEAFF. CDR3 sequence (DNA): TGCGCCAGCAGTGAGTCGATCGGTAAGGGGGAAGCTTTCTTT.

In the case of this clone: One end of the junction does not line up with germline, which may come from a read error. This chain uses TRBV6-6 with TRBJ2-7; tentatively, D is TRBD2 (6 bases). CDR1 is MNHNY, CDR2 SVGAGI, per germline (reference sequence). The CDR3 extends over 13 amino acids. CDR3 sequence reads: CASSLDGGAGKDF. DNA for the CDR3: TGTGCCAGCAGTTTGGACGGCGGTGCGGGGAAGGACTTC.

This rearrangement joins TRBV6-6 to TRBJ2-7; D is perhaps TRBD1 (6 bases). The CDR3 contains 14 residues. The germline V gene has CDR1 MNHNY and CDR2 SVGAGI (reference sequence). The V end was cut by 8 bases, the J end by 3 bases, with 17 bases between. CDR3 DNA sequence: TGTGCCAGCGGCCGTTCGGGACAAGACTACGAGCAGTACTTC. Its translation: CASGRSGQDYEQYF.

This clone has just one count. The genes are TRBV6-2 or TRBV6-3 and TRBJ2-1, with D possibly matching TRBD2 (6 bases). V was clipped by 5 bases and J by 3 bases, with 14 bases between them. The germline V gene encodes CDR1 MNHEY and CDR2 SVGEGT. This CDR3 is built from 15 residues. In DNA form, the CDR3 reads TGTGCCAGCAGTCGCGGGGTAGCGGTCTACAATGAGCAGTTCTTC. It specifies CASSRGVAVYNEQFF.

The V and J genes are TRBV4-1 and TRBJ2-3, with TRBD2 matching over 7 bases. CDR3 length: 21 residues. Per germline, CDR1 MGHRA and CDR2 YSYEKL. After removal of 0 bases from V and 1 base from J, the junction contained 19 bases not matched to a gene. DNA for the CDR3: TGCGCCAGCAGCCAAGATGGAGCTAGCGGAACCATCGGCGCTGGCACAGATACGCAGTATTTT. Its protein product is CASSQDGASGTIGAGTDTQYF.

DNA for the CDR3: TGTGCCAGCAGTTACGACAATAGGGGAATCGGGGAGCTGTTTTTT. Protein: CASSYDNRGIGELFF. This chain uses TRBV6-5 with TRBJ2-2; perhaps TRBD1 as D (5 bases). Trimming removed 2 bases from V and 7 bases from J, with 14 bases in between. Germline lookup yields CDR1 MNHEY and CDR2 SVGAGI. The CDR3 has 15 residues.

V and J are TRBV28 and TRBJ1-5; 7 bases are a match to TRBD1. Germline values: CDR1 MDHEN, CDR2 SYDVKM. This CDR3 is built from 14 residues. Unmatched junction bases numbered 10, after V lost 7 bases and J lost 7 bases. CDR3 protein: CASTLGQSKQPQHF. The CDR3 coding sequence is TGTGCCAGCACGCTGGGACAGAGTAAGCAGCCCCAGCATTTT.

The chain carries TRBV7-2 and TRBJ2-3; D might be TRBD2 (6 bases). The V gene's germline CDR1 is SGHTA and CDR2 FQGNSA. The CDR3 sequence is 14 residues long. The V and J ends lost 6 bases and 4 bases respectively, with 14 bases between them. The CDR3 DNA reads TGTGCCAGCAGGCCCGGAGCGGGTTCAGATACGCAGTATTTT. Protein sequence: CASRPGAGSDTQYF.

The CDR3: CASRQGQGMNTEAFF. CDR3 bases: TGTGCCAGCAGGCAAGGACAGGGGATGAACACTGAAGCTTTCTTT. The chain employs TRBV7-3 and TRBJ1-1, with TRBD1 matching over 9 bases. V lost 6 bases, J lost 0 bases, and 5 bases stayed unmatched. Looked up from germline, CDR1 is SGHTA and CDR2 is FQGTGA. The CDR3 length is 15 residues.

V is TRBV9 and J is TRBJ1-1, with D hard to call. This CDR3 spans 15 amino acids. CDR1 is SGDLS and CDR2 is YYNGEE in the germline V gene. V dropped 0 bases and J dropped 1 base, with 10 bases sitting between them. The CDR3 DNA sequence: TGTGCCAGCAGCGTAGGACTGTGGCAGAACACTGAAGCTTTCTTT. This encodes CASSVGLWQNTEAFF.

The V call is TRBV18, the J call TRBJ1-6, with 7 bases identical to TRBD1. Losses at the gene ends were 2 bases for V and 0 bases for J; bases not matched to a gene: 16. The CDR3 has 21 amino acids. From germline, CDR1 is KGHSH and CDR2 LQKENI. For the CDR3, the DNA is TGTGCCAGCTCACCAAGGAGTCTCGGAGACAGGGTCCTCTCCTATAATTCACCCCTCCACTTT. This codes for CASSPRSLGDRVLSYNSPLHF.

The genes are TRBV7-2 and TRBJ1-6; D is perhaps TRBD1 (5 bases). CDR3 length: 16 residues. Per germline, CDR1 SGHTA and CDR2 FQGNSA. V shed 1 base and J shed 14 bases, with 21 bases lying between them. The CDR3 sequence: CASSLGRRGVQGALHF. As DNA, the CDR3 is TGTGCCAGCAGCTTAGGTAGGCGGGGTGTTCAAGGGGCCCTCCACTTT.

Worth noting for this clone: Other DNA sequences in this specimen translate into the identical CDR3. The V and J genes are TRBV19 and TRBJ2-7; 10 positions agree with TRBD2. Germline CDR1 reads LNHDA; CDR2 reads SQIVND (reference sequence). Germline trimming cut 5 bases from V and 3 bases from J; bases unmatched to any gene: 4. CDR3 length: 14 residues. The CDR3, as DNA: TGTGCCAGTAGTGTACTAGCGGGGAGCTACGAGCAGTACTTC. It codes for CASSVLAGSYEQYF.

The CDR3 protein is CASIWTGTGNEKLFF. Here the CDR3 DNA reads TGTGCCAGCATTTGGACCGGGACAGGGAATGAAAAACTGTTTTTT. The chain employs TRBV2 and TRBJ1-4; 9 bases agree with TRBD1. The germline CDR1 and CDR2 sequences are SNHLY and FYNNEI. The junction had 8 bases not matched to a gene; V was cut back by 7 bases and J by 5 bases. The CDR3 runs to 15 residues.

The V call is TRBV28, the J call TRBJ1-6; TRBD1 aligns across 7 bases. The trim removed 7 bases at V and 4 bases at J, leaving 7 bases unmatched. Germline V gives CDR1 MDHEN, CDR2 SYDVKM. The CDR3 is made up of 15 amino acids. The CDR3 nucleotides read TGTGCCAGCAACCTCCAGACAGGGTATAATTCACCCCTCCACTTT. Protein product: CASNLQTGYNSPLHF.

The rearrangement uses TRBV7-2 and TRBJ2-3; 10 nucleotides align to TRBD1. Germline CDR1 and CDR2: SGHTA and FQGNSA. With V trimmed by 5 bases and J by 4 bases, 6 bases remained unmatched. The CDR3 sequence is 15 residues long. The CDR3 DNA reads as TGTGCCAGCAGCGACCGACAGGGGGCCTCAGATACGCAGTATTTT. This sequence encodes CASSDRQGASDTQYF.

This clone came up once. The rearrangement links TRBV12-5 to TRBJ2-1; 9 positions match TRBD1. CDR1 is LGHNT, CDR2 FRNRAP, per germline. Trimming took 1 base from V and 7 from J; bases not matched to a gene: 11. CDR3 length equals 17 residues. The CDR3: CASGLAKTGGIYNEQFF. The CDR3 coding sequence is TGTGCTAGTGGTTTGGCAAAGACAGGGGGGATCTATAATGAGCAGTTCTTC.

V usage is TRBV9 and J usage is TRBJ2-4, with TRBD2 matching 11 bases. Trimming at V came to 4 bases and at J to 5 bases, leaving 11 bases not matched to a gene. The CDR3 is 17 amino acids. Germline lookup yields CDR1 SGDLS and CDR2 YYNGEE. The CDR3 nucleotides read TGTGCCAGCAGCCCGACTAGCGGGGTACCCCGGGAAAACATTCAGTACTTC. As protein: CASSPTSGVPRENIQYF.